The text below deals with one TCR beta chain. The entry originates in a study of CD8 T cells in Susac syndrome. The RNA input was roughly 0.45 to 1 ug, and it was reverse transcribed with random hexamers. MiXCR, run by TCRdb on the immunoSEQ multiplex PCR reads, gives a single entry per CDR3 protein. The sample lists 150,000 to 200,000 distinct CDR3 sequences; 85% to 95% were seen once. CDR1 is SGDLS, CDR2 YYNGEE, per germline. V lost 1 base, J lost 0 bases, and 11 bases lay in between. The CDR3 contains 15 residues. The specimen sequenced was CD4+ T cells from PBMCs. The chain carries TRBV9 and TRBJ2-7, with D possibly matching TRBD1 (5 bases). This receptor was identified in a human donor in good health. CDR3 nucleotide sequence: TGTGCCAGCAGCGTACGCACAGGTAACTCCTACGAGCAGTACTTC. It encodes CASSVRTGNSYEQYF. Using reference TRBV9 and TRBJ2-7 for the parts outside the CDR3, the full variable domain is DSGVTQTPKHLITATGQRVTLRCSPRSGDLSVYWYQQSLDQGLQFLIQYYNGEERAKGNILERFSAQQFPDLHSELNLSSLELGDSALYFCASSVRTGNSYEQYFGPGTRLTVT.